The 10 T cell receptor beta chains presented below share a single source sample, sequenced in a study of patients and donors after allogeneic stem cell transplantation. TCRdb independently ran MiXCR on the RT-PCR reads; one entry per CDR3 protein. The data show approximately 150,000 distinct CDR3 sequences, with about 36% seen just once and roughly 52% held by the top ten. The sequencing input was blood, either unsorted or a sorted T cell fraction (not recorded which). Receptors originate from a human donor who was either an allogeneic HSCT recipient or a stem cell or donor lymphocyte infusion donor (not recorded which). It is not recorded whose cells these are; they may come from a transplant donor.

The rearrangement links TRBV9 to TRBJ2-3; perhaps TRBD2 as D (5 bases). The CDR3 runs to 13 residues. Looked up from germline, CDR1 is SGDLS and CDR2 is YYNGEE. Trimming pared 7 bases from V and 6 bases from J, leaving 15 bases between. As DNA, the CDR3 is TGTGCCAGCGGGCGAGGGCCTTGGGATACGCAGTATTTT. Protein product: CASGRGPWDTQYF.

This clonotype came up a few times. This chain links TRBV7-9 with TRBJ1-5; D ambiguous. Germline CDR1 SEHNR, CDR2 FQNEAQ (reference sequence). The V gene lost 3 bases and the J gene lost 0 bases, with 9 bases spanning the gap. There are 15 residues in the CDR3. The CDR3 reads CASSFDGNSNQPQHF. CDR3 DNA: TGTGCCAGCAGCTTCGACGGAAATAGCAATCAGCCCCAGCATTTT.

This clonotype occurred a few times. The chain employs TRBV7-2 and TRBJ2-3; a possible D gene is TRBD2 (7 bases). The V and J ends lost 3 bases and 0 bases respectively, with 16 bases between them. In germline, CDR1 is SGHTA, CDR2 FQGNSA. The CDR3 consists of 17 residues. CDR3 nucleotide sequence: TGTGCCAGCAGCTTCACCTACGGGGGGCTTAGCACAGATACGCAGTATTTT. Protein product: CASSFTYGGLSTDTQYF. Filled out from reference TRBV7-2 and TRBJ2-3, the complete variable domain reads GAGVSQSPSNKVTEKGKDVELRCDPISGHTALYWYRQSLGQGLEFLIYFQGNSAPDKSGLPSDRFSAERTGGSVSTLTIQRTQQEDSAVYLCASSFTYGGLSTDTQYFGPGTRLTVL.

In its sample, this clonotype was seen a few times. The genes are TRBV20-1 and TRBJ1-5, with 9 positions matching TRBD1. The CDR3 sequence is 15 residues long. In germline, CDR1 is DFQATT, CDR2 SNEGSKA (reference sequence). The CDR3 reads CSVCPSGTGNQPQHF. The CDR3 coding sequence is TGCAGCGTTTGCCCTTCCGGGACAGGGAATCAGCCCCAGCATTTT.

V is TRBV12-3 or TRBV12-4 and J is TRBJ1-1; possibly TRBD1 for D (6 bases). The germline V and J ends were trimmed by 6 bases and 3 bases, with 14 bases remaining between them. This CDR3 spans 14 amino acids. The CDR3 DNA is TGTGCCAGCAGGTCTTTAGGGGGAGACACTGAAGCTTTCTTT. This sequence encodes CASRSLGGDTEAFF.

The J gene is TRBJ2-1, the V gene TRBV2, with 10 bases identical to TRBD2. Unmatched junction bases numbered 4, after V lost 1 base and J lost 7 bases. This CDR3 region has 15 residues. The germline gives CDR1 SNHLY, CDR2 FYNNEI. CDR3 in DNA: TGTGCCAGCAGTGAAGGAGCGGGGGGGTGGAATGAGCAGTTCTTC. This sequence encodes CASSEGAGGWNEQFF.

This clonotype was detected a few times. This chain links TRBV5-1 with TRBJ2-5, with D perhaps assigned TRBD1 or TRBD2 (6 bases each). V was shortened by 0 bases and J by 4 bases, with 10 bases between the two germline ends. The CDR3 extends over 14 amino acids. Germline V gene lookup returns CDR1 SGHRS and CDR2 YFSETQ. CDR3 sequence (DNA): TGCGCCAGCAGCTTGGAAGGAGGGGGAGAGACCCAGTACTTC. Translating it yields CASSLEGGGETQYF.

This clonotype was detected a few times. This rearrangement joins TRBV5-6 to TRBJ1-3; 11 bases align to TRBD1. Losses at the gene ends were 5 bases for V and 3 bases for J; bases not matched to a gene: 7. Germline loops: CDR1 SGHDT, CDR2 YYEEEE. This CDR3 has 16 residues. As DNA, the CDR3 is TGTGCCAGCAGACCAGGACAGGGGGCGGTTGGAAACACCATATATTTT. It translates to CASRPGQGAVGNTIYF.

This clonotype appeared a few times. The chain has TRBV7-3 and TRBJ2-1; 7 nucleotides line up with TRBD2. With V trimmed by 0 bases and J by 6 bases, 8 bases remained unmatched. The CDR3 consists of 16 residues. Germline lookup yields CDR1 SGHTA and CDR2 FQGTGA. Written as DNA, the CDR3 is TGTGCCAGCAGCTTAACGGGGGGGACCGTTCCCAATGAGCAGTTCTTC. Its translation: CASSLTGGTVPNEQFF.

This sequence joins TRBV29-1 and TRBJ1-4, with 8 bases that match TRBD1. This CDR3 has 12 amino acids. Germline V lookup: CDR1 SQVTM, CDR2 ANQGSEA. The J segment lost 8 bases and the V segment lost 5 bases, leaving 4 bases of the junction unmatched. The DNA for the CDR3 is TGCAGCGTTCAGGGGGCAGGAGAAAAACTGTTTTTT. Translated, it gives CSVQGAGEKLFF.